The entry below describes one TCR beta chain. The sample belongs to a study of CD8 T cells in Susac syndrome. Random hexamers were used to reverse transcribe the RNA input (about 0.5 to 1 ug). Amplification of TCR beta CDR3 spanned 54 Vbeta and 13 Jbeta via immunoSEQ multiplex PCR. TCRdb independently ran MiXCR on the immunoSEQ multiplex PCR reads; one entry per CDR3 protein. The sample lists about 210,000 distinct CDR3 sequences; approximately 93% were seen once. This CDR3 is built from 15 residues. The V gene's germline CDR1 is PRHDT and CDR2 FYEKMQ (reference sequence). After removal of 10 bases from V and 1 base from J, the junction contained 8 bases not matched to a gene. Sequencing of TCR beta was performed on blood CD8+ T cells and on blood CD4+ T cells. Controls comprised healthy donors matched for age and sex.

This sequence joins TRBV13 and TRBJ2-3, with 10 bases aligning to TRBD2. Sequencing was carried out using CD4+ T cells from PBMCs. This clonotype was sampled from a human donor in good health. The CDR3 coding sequence is TGTGCCATCCAAGCGGGGGGGCGAGGCACAGATACGCAGTATTTT. This codes for CAIQAGGRGTDTQYF.